Following are 9 T cell receptor beta chains from one sample sequenced in a study of monozygotic twins with inflammatory bowel disease. From its re-call of the 5' RACE reads, TCRdb lists each CDR3 protein once, without DNA. The table lists 150,000 to 200,000 distinct CDR3 sequences. The sample taken for sequencing was blood. Every receptor here comes from a human donor with ulcerative colitis or Crohn's disease, or a healthy co-twin of an affected twin (not recorded which).

The gene calls are TRBV5-1 and TRBJ1-2. This CDR3 spans 12 amino acids. Germline V CDR1 and CDR2: SGHRS, YFSETQ. CDR3: CASSMVGSGYTF.

CDR3 sequence reads: CASGGGVFNEQFF. The chain joins TRBV27 to TRBJ2-1; TCRdb calls TRBD1, which cannot be checked without DNA. Germline CDR1 MNHEY, CDR2 SMNVEV (reference sequence). This CDR3 contains 13 residues.

The rearrangement links TRBV11-2 to TRBJ2-1; there is no DNA to check the TCRdb D call of TRBD1. CDR1 and CDR2 from the germline V gene are SGHAT and FQNNGV. There are 15 residues in the CDR3. CDR3 loop: CASSLSGEAYNEQFF.

This sequence joins TRBV6-1 and TRBJ2-7; TCRdb's D call, TRBD1, is unchecked because there is no DNA. The germline CDR1 and CDR2 sequences are MNHNS and SASEGT. The CDR3 has 14 amino acids. The chain's CDR3 is CASSAWDSSYEQYF.

This chain uses TRBV3-1 with TRBJ2-1; TCRdb's assignment of TRBD2 cannot be checked, as there is no DNA. Germline assignment: CDR1 LGHDT and CDR2 YNNKEL (reference sequence). The CDR3 spans 14 residues. CDR3 amino acids: CASSQGLVRNEQFF.

J is TRBJ2-1 and V is TRBV20-1; the TRBD1 assignment by TCRdb is unverifiable without DNA. The CDR3 loop spans 14 amino acids. CDR1 and CDR2 (germline): DFQATT, SNEGSKA (reference sequence). CDR3 protein: CSAIGRTGVNEQFF.

The chain links TRBV25-1 to TRBJ2-7; checking the TCRdb D call of TRBD1 is not possible without DNA. The germline V gene encodes CDR1 MGHDK and CDR2 SYGVNS. The CDR3 runs 14 residues. The chain's CDR3 is CASSDQGISYEQYF.

The genes are TRBV24-1 and TRBJ1-1; TCRdb's D gene call, TRBD1, goes unchecked for lack of DNA. The CDR3 totals 15 residues. CDR1 is KGHDR and CDR2 is SFDVKD in the germline V gene. This CDR3 is CATSETRGGKAEAFF.

The rearrangement joins TRBV10-3 to TRBJ2-1; TCRdb's D call of TRBD1 is untestable without DNA. CDR3 length: 16 residues. Germline V gene lookup returns CDR1 ENHRY and CDR2 SYGVKD. Here the CDR3 reads CAISDPGTPKNNEQFF.